A single sample is the source of the 22 T cell receptor beta chains below, sequenced in a study of blood T cell repertoires in COVID-19 (TCRdb year 2020). Receptor amplification or capture employed the immunoSEQ multiplex PCR assay. TCRdb holds this immuneACCESS table with in-frame rearrangements only. Some clones are missing; in checked studies, unresolved V genes explain under half, and the rest has no known cause. This sample holds 350,000 to 450,000 clones; around nine tenths were observed only once. About 2.9% of the sample lies in the top ten. The sequenced material came from peripheral blood. These receptors all come from a human donor in a cohort sampled during active COVID-19.

V usage is TRBV3-1 (or the pseudogene TRBV3-2) and J usage is TRBJ2-5; tentative D call: TRBD2 (6 bases). Germline values: CDR1 LGHDT, CDR2 YNNKEL (reference sequence). The germline V and J ends were trimmed by 5 bases and 5 bases, with 18 bases remaining between them. The CDR3 consists of 15 residues. The CDR3 sequence is CASSLPRGSGETQYF. CDR3 DNA: TGTGCCAGCAGCTTACCGCGGGGCTCGGGGGAGACCCAGTACTTC.

The V call is TRBV13, the J call TRBJ2-7, with a weak D call TRBD2 (5 bases). This CDR3 is 12 amino acids long. Trimming took 6 bases from V and 3 from J, leaving 9 bases between them. Germline lookup yields CDR1 PRHDT and CDR2 FYEKMQ (reference sequence). CDR3 nucleotides: TGTGCCAGCAGTCTAGGGAGCTACGAGCAGTACTTC. Protein product: CASSLGSYEQYF. The variable domain in full, with the rest retrieved from reference TRBV13 and TRBJ2-7, is AAGVIQSPRHLIKEKRETATLKCYPIPRHDTVYWYQQGPGQDPQFLISFYEKMQSDKGSIPDRFSAQQFSDYHSELNMSSLELGDSALYFCASSLGSYEQYFGPGTRLTVT.

This chain joins TRBV18 and TRBJ2-1; D perhaps matches TRBD1 (6 bases). CDR1 and CDR2 (germline): KGHSH, LQKENI. Trimming removed 6 bases at V and 6 bases at J, with 15 bases between. The CDR3 spans 14 residues. The CDR3 region is CASSFTGTPNEQFF. CDR3 bases: TGTGCCAGCTCTTTCACAGGGACACCCAATGAGCAGTTCTTC.

This rearrangement joins TRBV28 to TRBJ2-7, with TRBD2 matching 7 bases. Germline V lookup: CDR1 MDHEN, CDR2 SYDVKM. V dropped 7 bases and J dropped 2; count of bases not matched to a gene: 14. The CDR3 loop spans 16 amino acids. In nucleotides, the CDR3 is TGTGCCAGCATGGCCGTAGCCGGCGGGAGCCCCTACGAGCAGTACTTC. Its protein product is CASMAVAGGSPYEQYF.

This clone was seen a handful of times. The chain carries TRBV28 and TRBJ2-1; TRBD1 might be the D (7 bases). The germline CDR1 and CDR2 sequences are MDHEN and SYDVKM. The CDR3 is made up of 15 amino acids. Trimming cost V 7 bases and J 5 bases, with 18 bases left between them. The CDR3 coding sequence is TGTGCCAGCATCCAGGGGGGTAGCGAGGACAATGAGCAGTTCTTC. It encodes CASIQGGSEDNEQFF.

With regard to this clone: This same CDR3 is encoded by further DNA sequences in the sample. J is TRBJ2-7 and V is TRBV3-1 (or the pseudogene TRBV3-2); weak D call: TRBD2 (7 bases). The CDR3 loop spans 12 amino acids. Trimming removed 1 base at V and 10 bases at J, with 11 bases between. From germline, CDR1 is LGHDT and CDR2 YNNKEL (reference sequence). CDR3 loop: CASSQAGGEQYF. The CDR3 coding sequence is TGTGCCAGCAGCCAAGCGGGGGGCGAACAGTACTTC.

This clone was found a few times. CDR3 DNA: TGTGCCAGCAGCCCTCCGGGACAAATCTACAATGAGCAGTTCTTC. It translates to CASSPPGQIYNEQFF. V usage is TRBV7-2 and J usage is TRBJ2-1, with TRBD1 as a possible D gene (6 bases). The CDR3 extends over 15 amino acids. The germline V and J ends were trimmed by 5 bases and 3 bases, with 14 bases remaining between them. CDR1 SGHTA and CDR2 FQGNSA come from the germline V gene.

The chain recombines TRBV7-6 with TRBJ1-2; the D gene is possibly TRBD1 (5 bases). Germline assignment: CDR1 SGHVS and CDR2 FNYEAQ. V lost 1 base and J 2 bases, leaving 14 bases between the germline ends. The CDR3 sequence is 16 residues long. The DNA for the CDR3 is TGTGCCAGCAGCTTAGTGGCAGGGCTCTCCAACTATGGCTACACCTTC. It yields the protein CASSLVAGLSNYGYTF.

J is TRBJ2-3 and V is TRBV19; 9 bases agree with TRBD2. The germline V gene has CDR1 LNHDA and CDR2 SQIVND (reference sequence). The V gene end was trimmed by 3 bases and the J gene end by 5 bases; junction bases not matched to a gene: 12. This CDR3 has 17 residues. The CDR3 sequence: CASSIGVGGGAEDTQYF. CDR3 coding DNA: TGTGCCAGTAGTATTGGGGTCGGCGGGGGGGCCGAAGATACGCAGTATTTT.

The V and J genes are TRBV5-1 and TRBJ1-1, with D tentatively TRBD1 (5 bases). Trimming cost V 0 bases and J 4 bases, with 10 bases left between them. Germline V lookup: CDR1 SGHRS, CDR2 YFSETQ. The CDR3 has 14 residues. As DNA, the CDR3 is TGCGCCAGCAGCTTGGATGCGGGGACCACTGAAGCTTTCTTT. This gives the protein CASSLDAGTTEAFF.

J is TRBJ2-1 and V is TRBV3-1 (or the pseudogene TRBV3-2); TRBD2 agrees at 14 bases. CDR1 and CDR2 from the germline V gene are LGHDT and YNNKEL (reference sequence). The CDR3 is made up of 16 amino acids. Trimming took 4 bases from V and 9 from J; bases not matched to a gene: 8. The CDR3 nucleotides read TGTGCCAGCAGCCGGTTTGTGGGACTAGCGGGGGTTGAGCAGTTCTTC. Amino acids: CASSRFVGLAGVEQFF.

V and J are TRBV30 and TRBJ2-1, with 7 nucleotides matching TRBD2. There are 13 residues in the CDR3. V was clipped by 3 bases and J by 4 bases; unmatched bases: 3. In germline, CDR1 is GTSNPN, CDR2 SVGIG (reference sequence). The CDR3 DNA reads as TGTGCCTGGAGCGCGGGAGTGTACAATGAGCAGTTCTTC. Translating gives CAWSAGVYNEQFF.

CDR3 sequence (DNA): TGTGCCAGCAGCTTAGGCCCGGGGTATGGTGAAGCTTTCTTT. Amino acids: CASSLGPGYGEAFF. The chain recombines TRBV7-8 with TRBJ1-1; no clear D gene. The V gene's germline CDR1 is SGHVS and CDR2 FQNEAQ. This CDR3 spans 14 amino acids. Trimming left V 1 base short and J 7 bases short, with 13 bases between.

The rearrangement uses TRBV28 and TRBJ2-5; the match to TRBD1 covers 9 bases. The germline CDR1 and CDR2 sequences are MDHEN and SYDVKM. V gave up 1 base and J gave up 5 bases; unmatched junction bases: 8. The CDR3 runs 16 residues. The CDR3 loop reads CASSLSWGQGPETQYF. The CDR3 DNA follows: TGTGCCAGCAGTTTATCGTGGGGACAGGGTCCGGAGACCCAGTACTTC.

V gene TRBV5-6 combines with J gene TRBJ2-5; TRBD2 matches at 14 bases. The CDR3 covers 18 residues. Trimming at V came to 0 bases and at J to 7 bases, leaving 11 bases not matched to a gene. The germline gives CDR1 SGHDT, CDR2 YYEEEE. This CDR3 is CASSLAGTSGRVDGTQYF. The CDR3 DNA reads as TGTGCCAGCAGCTTGGCCGGGACTAGCGGGAGAGTCGATGGGACCCAGTACTTC.

The V and J genes are TRBV5-6 and TRBJ2-7, with TRBD1 as a possible D gene (6 bases). This CDR3 contains 13 residues. Trimming stripped 0 bases from V and 9 bases from J, with 13 bases between. Germline CDR1 is SGHDT and CDR2 is YYEEEE. CDR3 coding DNA: TGTGCCAGCAGCTTGGCGCCAGGGGCTGCGCAGTACTTC. It translates to CASSLAPGAAQYF.

The rearrangement uses TRBV19 and TRBJ2-1, with D tentatively TRBD1 (7 bases). Germline CDR1 reads LNHDA; CDR2 reads SQIVND (reference sequence). V gave up 2 bases and J gave up 8 bases, with 16 bases separating them. The CDR3 spans 15 residues. For the CDR3, the DNA is TGTGCCAGTAGTATATCCAGGGGGTCGGGGGATGAGCAGTTCTTC. Protein: CASSISRGSGDEQFF.

This chain connects TRBV5-4 to TRBJ1-2, with D possibly TRBD1 on 6 matching bases. The length of the CDR3 is 13 residues. Deletions cut 5 bases from V and 8 bases from J, with 16 bases between. Germline V gene data show CDR1 as SGHNT and CDR2 as YYREEE (reference sequence). DNA of the CDR3: TGTGCCAGCAGTGAAAGGACAGCCTTAGGCTACACCTTC. It specifies CASSERTALGYTF.

The chain employs TRBV7-3 and TRBJ2-1, with D possibly being TRBD2 (6 bases). The V gene lost 2 bases and the J gene lost 2 bases, with 10 bases spanning the gap. In germline, CDR1 is SGHTA, CDR2 FQGTGA. This CDR3 spans 15 amino acids. DNA of the CDR3: TGTGCCAGCAGCTTAGGGGAGGTACCCTACAATGAGCAGTTCTTC. Translating gives CASSLGEVPYNEQFF. Full variable domain (rest looked up from reference TRBV7-3 and TRBJ2-1): GAGVSQTPSNKVTEKGKYVELRCDPISGHTALYWYRQSLGQGPEFLIYFQGTGAADDSGLPNDRFFAVRPEGSVSTLKIQRTERGDSAVYLCASSLGEVPYNEQFFGPGTRLTVL.

The rearrangement joins TRBV30 to TRBJ1-2, with TRBD1 identical over 8 bases. CDR1 and CDR2 (germline): GTSNPN, SVGIG (reference sequence). The V gene end was trimmed by 5 bases and the J gene end by 0 bases; junction bases not matched to a gene: 2. This CDR3 has 13 amino acids. As DNA, the CDR3 is TGTGCCTGGGGGACAGGAGCTAACTATGGCTACACCTTC. Translating gives CAWGTGANYGYTF. The entire variable domain, with the rest obtained from reference TRBV30 and TRBJ1-2, is as follows: SQTIHQWPATLVQPVGSPLSLECTVEGTSNPNLYWYRQAAGRGLQLLFYSVGIGQISSEVPQNLSASRPQDRQFILSSKKLLLSDSGFYLCAWGTGANYGYTFGSGTRLTVV.

The V call is TRBV27, the J call TRBJ1-1; unclear D gene. CDR1 is MNHEY and CDR2 is SMNVEV in the germline V gene (reference sequence). V was cut by 7 bases and J by 0 bases, with 12 bases left in between. The CDR3 has 14 amino acids. CDR3 nucleotide sequence: TGTGCCAGCATGGGCGGACTCATGAACACTGAAGCTTTCTTT. Its protein product is CASMGGLMNTEAFF.

This rearrangement joins TRBV6-5 to TRBJ2-5; 7 nucleotides align to TRBD2. CDR3 length equals 14 residues. V lost 6 bases and J lost 4; bases outside the gene matches: 8. Germline assignment: CDR1 MNHEY and CDR2 SVGAGI. CDR3 coding DNA: TGTGCCAGCAGGAACTCGGGGGGTGGAGAGACCCAGTACTTC. This translates into CASRNSGGGETQYF.